Presented here are 18 T cell receptor beta chains from one specimen sequenced in a study of cytomegalovirus exposure and HLA in healthy donors. This PCR relied on a set of 60 Vbeta primers and 13 Jbeta primers. Sequenced by immunoSEQ multiplex PCR; TCRdb stores in-frame clones only, minus some. In the table there are under 200,000 clones, roughly 85% of which are singletons. Sequenced: PBMCs. The receptor set was obtained from a woman aged 40 to 50 in good health and CMV-seronegative.

This chain uses TRBV4-1 with TRBJ2-1, with D possibly TRBD2 on 6 matching bases. CDR3 size: 16 residues. The V end lost 1 base, the J end lost 10 bases, and 20 bases lay between the germline ends. Germline loops: CDR1 MGHRA, CDR2 YSYEKL. The CDR3, as DNA: TGCGCCAGCAGCCAAGCCAGAGCGGGTCGGGAACGGGAGCAGTTCTTC. This encodes CASSQARAGREREQFF.

The rearrangement uses TRBV28 and TRBJ2-2; D is possibly TRBD1 (5 bases). The V gene's germline CDR1 is MDHEN and CDR2 SYDVKM. The CDR3 length is 13 residues. V lost 10 bases, J lost 2 bases, and 11 bases lay in between. CDR3 in amino acids: CATRWGNTGELFF. Written as DNA, the CDR3 is TGTGCCACCCGGTGGGGCAACACCGGGGAGCTGTTTTTT.

This chain links TRBV15 with TRBJ2-5; TRBD2 might be the D (6 bases). The CDR3 consists of 13 residues. Trimming left V 5 bases short and J 5 bases short, with 12 bases between. Looked up from germline, CDR1 is LNHNV and CDR2 is YYDKDF (reference sequence). In nucleotides, the CDR3 is TGTGCCACCAGCGAAAATGGGGGGGAGACCCAGTACTTC. This translates into CATSENGGETQYF. Full variable domain (missing parts from reference TRBV15 and TRBJ2-5): DAMVIQNPRYQVTQFGKPVTLSCSQTLNHNVMYWYQQKSSQAPKLLFHYYDKDFNNEADTPDNFQSRRPNTSFCFLDIRSPGLGDTAMYLCATSENGGETQYFGPGTRLLVL.

This clone turned up a few times. The J gene is TRBJ1-1, the V gene TRBV6-1; TRBD1 is a possible D gene (5 bases). This CDR3 spans 13 amino acids. Germline values: CDR1 MNHNS, CDR2 SASEGT. V gave up 5 bases and J gave up 4 bases, with 11 bases separating them. The DNA for the CDR3 is TGTGCCAGCAGTCAGACAGATGGCACTGAAGCTTTCTTT. It translates to CASSQTDGTEAFF.

The rearrangement uses TRBV15 and TRBJ2-1, with TRBD2 identical over 9 bases. This CDR3 contains 18 residues. V dropped 0 bases and J dropped 3; count of bases not matched to a gene: 9. CDR1 and CDR2 (germline): LNHNV, YYDKDF (reference sequence). DNA for the CDR3: TGTGCCACCAGCAGAGATCGGAATAGCGGGGGCAACTACAATGAGCAGTTCTTC. Translated: CATSRDRNSGGNYNEQFF.

CDR3 region: CASSGLAGYNEQFF. Written as DNA, the CDR3 is TGTGCCAGTTCCGGACTAGCGGGATACAATGAGCAGTTCTTC. The rearrangement uses TRBV19 and TRBJ2-1, with TRBD2 identical over 12 bases. J lost 4 bases, V lost 8 bases, and 3 bases had no gene match. This CDR3 spans 14 amino acids. The V gene's germline CDR1 is LNHDA and CDR2 SQIVND (reference sequence). The variable domain in full, with the rest retrieved from reference TRBV19 and TRBJ2-1, is DGGITQSPKYLFRKEGQNVTLSCEQNLNHDAMYWYRQDPGQGLRLIYYSQIVNDFQKGDIAEGYSVSREKKESFPLTVTSAQKNPTAFYLCASSGLAGYNEQFFGPGTRLTVL.

V gene TRBV5-5 combines with J gene TRBJ1-2, with TRBD1 identical over 11 bases. The CDR3 extends over 14 amino acids. The J segment lost 8 bases and the V segment lost 4 bases, leaving 7 bases of the junction unmatched. Germline V gene data show CDR1 as SGHKS and CDR2 as YYEKEE (reference sequence). Here the CDR3 reads CASSLDRGREGYTF. For the CDR3, the DNA is TGTGCCAGCAGCCTGGACAGGGGGCGAGAGGGCTACACCTTC.

In its sample, this clone was seen many times. This sequence joins TRBV6-5 and TRBJ1-1; D gene unclear. The V gene's germline CDR1 is MNHEY and CDR2 SVGAGI. This CDR3 region has 13 residues. Trimming removed 5 bases from V and 1 base from J, with 8 bases in between. The CDR3 region is CASSLERNTEAFF. The DNA for the CDR3 is TGTGCCAGCAGTCTTGAGAGGAACACTGAAGCTTTCTTT.

Only a few counts were recorded for this clone. J is TRBJ2-1 and V is TRBV7-3; 8 nucleotides agree with TRBD2. CDR1 and CDR2 (germline): SGHTA, FQGTGA. This CDR3 contains 15 residues. V was pared by 5 bases and J by 10 bases, with 13 bases of the junction left unmatched. CDR3 amino acids: CASSLGATSGREQFF. The CDR3 DNA is TGTGCCAGCAGCCTGGGGGCCACTAGCGGCAGGGAGCAGTTCTTC.

The count of this clone is one. The rearrangement joins TRBV19 to TRBJ1-1, with a tentative D call TRBD1 (6 bases). This CDR3 is 15 amino acids long. Germline assignment: CDR1 LNHDA and CDR2 SQIVND (reference sequence). The V end was cut by 3 bases, the J end by 5 bases, with 16 bases between. CDR3 protein: CASSIPQGWQTEAFF. CDR3 coding DNA: TGTGCCAGTAGTATCCCCCAGGGGTGGCAAACTGAAGCTTTCTTT. The complete variable domain, with remaining parts taken from reference TRBV19 and TRBJ1-1, reads DGGITQSPKYLFRKEGQNVTLSCEQNLNHDAMYWYRQDPGQGLRLIYYSQIVNDFQKGDIAEGYSVSREKKESFPLTVTSAQKNPTAFYLCASSIPQGWQTEAFFGQGTRLTVV.

V gene TRBV19 combines with J gene TRBJ2-7; TRBD1 matches at 8 bases. CDR1 and CDR2 (germline): LNHDA, SQIVND (reference sequence). After removal of 3 bases from V and 2 bases from J, the junction contained 15 bases not matched to a gene. This CDR3 comprises 18 residues. Here the CDR3 DNA reads TGTGCCAGTAGTATTTTGTCCCCCCTGAGACAGGGGCCCTACGAGCAGTACTTC. Translation gives CASSILSPLRQGPYEQYF.

The chain employs TRBV14 and TRBJ1-2; D unresolved. CDR1 and CDR2 (germline): SGHDN, FVKESK. The length of the CDR3 is 14 residues. Trimming stripped 0 bases from V and 0 bases from J, with 5 bases between. The CDR3 loop reads CASSQETANYGYTF. The CDR3 coding sequence is TGTGCCAGCAGCCAAGAAACAGCTAACTATGGCTACACCTTC.

With regard to this clone: At one of its ends the junction is not consistent with the germline gene, which may arise from a read error. V gene TRBV30 combines with J gene TRBJ1-1; D unclear. The germline V gene encodes CDR1 GTSNPN and CDR2 SVGIG (reference sequence). The CDR3 sequence is 11 residues long. CDR3 coding DNA: TGTGCCTGGGATGTTAGTAGCTCTAGAATGTTC. Protein sequence: CAWDVSSSRMF.

The chain joins TRBV27 to TRBJ2-7; 9 nucleotides match TRBD1. Germline CDR1 and CDR2: MNHEY and SMNVEV (reference sequence). V lost 5 bases, J lost 3 bases, and 11 bases stayed unmatched. The CDR3 is made up of 16 amino acids. The CDR3 sequence: CASSPTRTGVHYEQYF. CDR3 coding DNA: TGTGCCAGCAGTCCCACCCGGACAGGGGTCCACTACGAGCAGTACTTC.

This rearrangement joins TRBV6-1 to TRBJ2-3; 7 positions agree with TRBD2. Germline CDR1 MNHNS, CDR2 SASEGT. The CDR3 has 15 residues. Losses at the gene ends were 1 base for V and 1 base for J; bases not matched to a gene: 2. As DNA, the CDR3 is TGTGCCAGCAGTGAAGTTGGGGGGGGCACAGATACGCAGTATTTT. Translating gives CASSEVGGGTDTQYF.

The chain recombines TRBV7-9 with TRBJ2-2; perhaps TRBD1 as D (5 bases). The CDR3 runs to 14 residues. CDR1 SEHNR and CDR2 FQNEAQ come from the germline V gene (reference sequence). The V end lost 1 base, the J end lost 6 bases, and 9 bases lay between the germline ends. CDR3 coding DNA: TGTGCCAGCAGCTTAGAAGGGGTCTCCGGGGAGCTGTTTTTT. It codes for CASSLEGVSGELFF.

The rearrangement links TRBV2 to TRBJ1-1, with 8 bases aligning to TRBD1. This CDR3 has 14 residues. V lost 11 bases to trimming and J lost 4 bases; unmatched junction nucleotides: 12. Germline V gene sequence: CDR1 SNHLY, CDR2 FYNNEI. The CDR3 nucleotides read TGTGCCCGCGGGAGGGCAGGGGGCGGCACTGAAGCTTTCTTT. Translation gives CARGRAGGGTEAFF.

V gene TRBV7-9 combines with J gene TRBJ1-1, with a possible D match to TRBD1 (5 bases). Germline-derived CDR1 and CDR2 are SEHNR and FQNEAQ (reference sequence). This CDR3 comprises 14 residues. The V gene lost 5 bases and the J gene lost 4 bases, with 14 bases spanning the gap. This CDR3 reads CASSRKTGLTEAFF. CDR3 nucleotide sequence: TGTGCCAGCAGCCGGAAAACAGGCCTCACTGAAGCTTTCTTT.